The clone carrying this TCR beta chain appeared a single time. The sample originates from a study of preoperative IRX-2 immunotherapy in early breast cancer. Generated by immunoSEQ multiplex PCR, the TCRdb table keeps only in-frame clones and is missing some. The profile shows some 42,000 clones, roughly 82% of them singletons. Treatment reported: preoperative locoregional IRX-2 cytokine immunotherapy. Patients received preoperative, locoregional IRX-2 cytokine immunotherapy in a phase Ib study. Trimming took off 2 bases at V and 4 bases at J, with 18 bases between the two ends. From germline, CDR1 is MNHGY and CDR2 SAAAGT. CDR3 length: 16 residues.

The input for sequencing was lymph node tissue, taken after IRX-2 immunotherapy. This chain connects TRBV6-8 to TRBJ2-7, with D perhaps matching TRBD1 (6 bases). The TCR comes from a human donor with breast cancer. In DNA form, the CDR3 reads TGTGCCAGCAGTTACCGCGAGACAGGATTACATTACGAGCAGTACTTC. This encodes CASSYRETGLHYEQYF.